These 5 T cell receptor beta chains came from one sample sequenced in a study of beta chain features in type 1 diabetes. TCRB transcripts that were expressed got sequenced, as all of the isolated RNA had been reverse transcribed. Profiling relied on immunoSEQ multiplex PCR, and the TCRdb table lists in-frame clones only, not all of them. The data show 150,000 to 180,000 clones, about 8.1% seen once. The sequenced sample was central memory CD4+ T cells from blood. Receptor source: a man between 18 and 29 years old in good health.

This clone has more than one count but fewer than ten. V and J are TRBV7-6 and TRBJ2-5; 11 positions agree with TRBD1. This CDR3 is 14 amino acids long. Germline-derived CDR1 and CDR2 are SGHVS and FNYEAQ. J lost 9 bases, V lost 5 bases, and 8 bases had no gene match. The CDR3 loop reads CASSLNSGQGAQYF. The DNA of the CDR3 is TGTGCCAGCAGCCTAAACTCGGGACAGGGGGCCCAGTACTTC.

This rearrangement joins TRBV29-1 to TRBJ2-5, with D possibly TRBD1 on 6 matching bases. The J call may be wrong; the DNA end is better matched by TRBJ2-7. The CDR3 length is 11 residues. CDR1 and CDR2 from the germline V gene are SQVTM and ANQGSEA. The DNA for the CDR3 is TGCAGCGCCAGGGGAACCTACGAGCAGTACTTC. Protein sequence: CSARGTYEQYF.

In its sample, this clone was seen a few times. The chain recombines TRBV30 with TRBJ2-7; D is unresolved. The length of the CDR3 is 12 residues. CDR1 and CDR2 from the germline V gene are GTSNPN and SVGIG (reference sequence). The V end lost 1 base, the J end lost 6 bases, and 10 bases lay between the germline ends. Here the CDR3 DNA reads TGTGCCTGGAGTGGCGGATCGGGCGAGCAGTACTTC. This translates into CAWSGGSGEQYF.

This chain connects TRBV14 to TRBJ1-3, with D unresolved. The V and J ends lost 2 bases and 1 base respectively, with 9 bases between them. CDR1 is SGHDN, CDR2 FVKESK, per germline. There are 15 residues in the CDR3. In nucleotides, the CDR3 is TGTGCCAGCAGCCAAATCGGGTATTCTGGAAACACCATATATTTT. This sequence encodes CASSQIGYSGNTIYF.

This clone was counted only a few times. The chain employs TRBV6-1 and TRBJ1-2; no clear D. The V end was cut by 1 base, the J end by 6 bases, with 18 bases between. The length of the CDR3 is 16 residues. Germline-derived CDR1 and CDR2 are MNHNS and SASEGT. The CDR3 reads CASSEVFYSLSHGYTF. DNA of the CDR3: TGTGCCAGCAGTGAAGTCTTTTACAGTCTTTCCCATGGCTACACCTTC.